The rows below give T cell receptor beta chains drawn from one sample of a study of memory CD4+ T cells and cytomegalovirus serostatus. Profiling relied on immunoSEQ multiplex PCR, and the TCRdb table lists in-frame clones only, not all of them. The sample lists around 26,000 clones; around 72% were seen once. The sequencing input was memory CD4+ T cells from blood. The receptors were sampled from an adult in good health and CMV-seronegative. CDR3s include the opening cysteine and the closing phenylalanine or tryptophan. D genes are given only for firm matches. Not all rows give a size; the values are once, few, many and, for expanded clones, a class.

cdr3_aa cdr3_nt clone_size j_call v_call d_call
CASGSYRGGGDTQYF TGTGCCAGCGGCTCTTACAGGGGAGGGGGAGATACGCAGTATTTT - TRBJ2-3 TRBV27 -
CASSPYRGKSSGNTIYF TGTGCCAGCAGCCCGTACAGGGGAAAGAGCTCTGGAAACACCATATATTTT - TRBJ1-3 TRBV7-8 TRBD1
CASSLGDSPWYETQYF TGTGCCAGCAGCTTAGGGGACTCTCCTTGGTACGAGACCCAGTACTTC once TRBJ2-5 TRBV7-2 -
CASSLSRDNNYGYTF TGTGCCAGCAGCCTTTCCCGGGACAATAACTATGGCTACACCTTC - TRBJ1-2 TRBV6-6 -
CASSTKQGQETQYF TGTGCCAGCAGTACCAAGCAGGGGCAAGAGACCCAGTACTTC - TRBJ2-5 TRBV5-4 -
CASSGPLAVGETQYF TGCGCCAGCAGCGGCCCTCTAGCGGTAGGAGAGACCCAGTACTTC - TRBJ2-5 TRBV5-1 TRBD2
CAWSEDTLSDYGYTF TGTGCCTGGAGTGAAGACACACTATCGGACTATGGCTACACCTTC - TRBJ1-2 TRBV30 -
CSVLAGWLGTEAFF TGCAGCGTGCTGGCGGGATGGTTGGGCACTGAAGCTTTCTTT few TRBJ1-1 TRBV29-1 -
CASSYPLLGTIYF TGTGCCAGCAGTTACCCCCTCTTGGGGACCATATATTTT - TRBJ1-3 TRBV6-6 -
CASRGGQGAFYGYTF TGTGCCAGCAGGGGGGGACAGGGGGCTTTCTATGGCTACACCTTC - TRBJ1-2 TRBV6-6 TRBD1
CASSTTKNTEAFF TGTGCCAGCAGTACCACAAAGAACACTGAAGCTTTCTTT - TRBJ1-1 TRBV6-5 -
CASSYLWDYEQYF TGTGCCAGCAGTTATCTCTGGGACTACGAGCAGTACTTC - TRBJ2-7 TRBV6-6 -
CASSQPEICSGNTIYF TGCGCCAGCAGTCAACCAGAAATTTGCTCTGGAAACACCATATATTTT - TRBJ1-3 TRBV23-1 -
CASSPNRDRVSGANVLTF TGTGCCAGCAGCCCGAACCGGGACAGGGTTTCTGGGGCCAACGTCCTGACTTTC - TRBJ2-6 TRBV7-3 TRBD1
CASSFNGGAKNIQYF TGTGCCAGCAGCTTCAACGGGGGGGCCAAAAACATTCAGTACTTC - TRBJ2-4 TRBV5-6 TRBD2
CASSSSGGTYEQYF - - TRBJ2-7 TRBV6-6 -
CASSPPAARDTQYF TGTGCCAGTAGTCCACCGGCGGCTAGAGATACGCAGTATTTT - TRBJ2-3 TRBV19 -
CASSSSRGAGDSPLHF TGTGCCAGCAGCTCATCCCGGGGGGCTGGGGATTCACCCCTCCACTTT - TRBJ1-6 TRBV7-9 -
CASSQGGGSNQPQHF TGTGCCAGCAGCCAAGGGGGGGGCAGCAATCAGCCCCAGCATTTT - TRBJ1-5 TRBV14 -
CASSRVFTGELFF TGTGCCAGCAGCAGGGTTTTTACCGGGGAGCTGTTTTTT - TRBJ2-2 TRBV11-3 -
CASSFDRVSSPLHF TGCGCCAGCAGCTTTGACAGGGTCAGCTCACCCCTCCACTTT once TRBJ1-6 TRBV5-1 TRBD1
CASSPITFGGEGGYTF TGTGCCAGCTCACCAATTACTTTCGGGGGCGAAGGTGGCTACACCTTC - TRBJ1-2 TRBV18 -
CASSQGTGAGQPQHF TGTGCCAGCAGCCAGGGGACGGGGGCAGGACAGCCCCAGCATTTT - TRBJ1-5 TRBV7-2 -
CASSRGARETQYF TGTGCCAGCAGTCGGGGGGCGAGGGAGACCCAGTACTTC - TRBJ2-5 TRBV27 -
CASSLVGQDNEQFF TGTGCCAGCAGCTTGGTTGGGCAAGACAATGAGCAGTTCTTC few TRBJ2-1 TRBV5-6 -
CASIRQSNEKLFF TGTGCCAGCATCAGACAGTCTAATGAAAAACTGTTTTTT - TRBJ1-4 TRBV6-1 -
CAISESDNTEAFF TGTGCCATCAGTGAGTCGGACAACACTGAAGCTTTCTTT - TRBJ1-1 TRBV10-3 -
CASSETQNTEAFF TGTGCCAGCAGTGAGACACAGAACACTGAAGCTTTCTTT few TRBJ1-1 TRBV6-1 -
CASSDWEGHEAFF TGTGCCAGCAGTGACTGGGAGGGTCATGAAGCTTTCTTT - TRBJ1-1 TRBV2 -
CASSYLGTVNSPLHF TGTGCCAGCAGTTACTTAGGGACTGTAAATTCACCCCTCCACTTT - TRBJ1-6 TRBV6-5 -
CASSARTGVGTEAFF TGTGCCAGCAGCGCAAGAACAGGGGTAGGAACTGAAGCTTTCTTT once TRBJ1-1 TRBV9 TRBD1
CASSSWQVSGNTIYF TGTGCCAGCAGTTCCTGGCAGGTCTCTGGAAACACCATATATTTT - TRBJ1-3 TRBV6-5 -
CAAGGTRNGAQHF TGTGCAGCCGGCGGGACAAGGAATGGGGCCCAGCATTTT - TRBJ1-5 TRBV27 -
CASSSQGNSQYF TGTGCCAGTTCTAGCCAGGGGAATTCCCAGTACTTC - TRBJ2-5 TRBV19 -
CASSLGAPGRGDEKLFF TGTGCCAGCAGCTTAGGTGCGCCGGGGCGGGGAGATGAAAAACTGTTTTTT - TRBJ1-4 TRBV7-2 -
CASSPPESYEQYF TGTGCCAGCAGCCCGCCAGAGTCCTACGAGCAGTACTTC - TRBJ2-7 TRBV28 -
CSVEDVISNEQFF TGCAGCGTTGAAGATGTCATATCAAATGAGCAGTTCTTC once TRBJ2-1 TRBV29-1 -
CASRPRPVNTEAFF TGTGCCAGCAGACCAAGACCGGTGAACACTGAAGCTTTCTTT - TRBJ1-1 TRBV7-8 -
CASSSGRNLNTEAFF TGTGCCAGCAGCTCGGGACGGAACCTAAACACTGAAGCTTTCTTT - TRBJ1-1 TRBV7-6 -